Each of the 14 T cell receptor beta chains below was sequenced from the same sample in a study of blood T cell repertoires in COVID-19. Sequenced by immunoSEQ multiplex PCR; TCRdb stores in-frame clones only, minus some. The sample includes a few hundred thousand clones, approximately 90% of them seen just once. The specimen sequenced was PBMCs or T cells enriched from blood (not recorded which). These receptors all come from a woman aged 40-49 years with acute COVID-19.

This chain joins TRBV13 and TRBJ2-5; D unresolved. CDR3 length equals 13 residues. V was shortened by 3 bases and J by 5 bases, with 10 bases between the two germline ends. Germline loops: CDR1 PRHDT, CDR2 FYEKMQ (reference sequence). The CDR3 here is CASSLGSMETQYF. CDR3 in DNA: TGTGCCAGCAGCTTGGGCTCCATGGAGACCCAGTACTTC.

This clone occurred once. Other DNA sequences in the sample encode the same CDR3. V is TRBV5-1 and J is TRBJ1-1, with D unclear. Germline assignment: CDR1 SGHRS and CDR2 YFSETQ. Deletions cut 0 bases from V and 0 bases from J, with 6 bases between. The CDR3 extends over 14 amino acids. This chain's CDR3 is CASSLDSLNTEAFF. In DNA, the CDR3 is TGCGCCAGCAGCTTGGACAGCTTGAACACTGAAGCTTTCTTT.

This clone was seen once. This rearrangement joins TRBV6-1 to TRBJ2-7; tentatively, D is TRBD2 (6 bases). The V end lost 5 bases, the J end lost 6 bases, and 14 bases lay between the germline ends. This CDR3 contains 13 residues. Per the germline V gene, CDR1 is MNHNS and CDR2 is SASEGT. This CDR3 is CASSWTAAGEQYV. In DNA, the CDR3 is TGTGCCAGCAGTTGGACGGCAGCGGGCGAGCAGTACGTC.

V and J are TRBV11-3 and TRBJ1-1, with a possible D match to TRBD1 (5 bases). The CDR3 extends over 13 amino acids. Germline CDR1 and CDR2: SGHNT and YENEEA. The V end lost 3 bases, the J end lost 4 bases, and 9 bases lay between the germline ends. CDR3 nucleotides: TGTGCCAGCAGCTTTATCGGGGGCACTGAAGCTTTCTTT. Amino acid sequence: CASSFIGGTEAFF.

V usage is TRBV6-5 and J usage is TRBJ2-4; TRBD1 aligns across 9 bases. This CDR3 has 15 residues. V trimming: 6 bases; J trimming: 7 bases; junction bases outside the gene matches: 10. CDR1 is MNHEY, CDR2 SVGAGI, per germline. The CDR3 nucleotides read TGTGCCAGCAGGCCTCGGGGACAGGGCCTTAACATTCAGTACTTC. Protein product: CASRPRGQGLNIQYF.

The V gene is TRBV7-2, the J gene TRBJ2-2, with 9 bases matching TRBD2. This CDR3 comprises 15 residues. The junction had 7 bases not matched to a gene; V was cut back by 5 bases and J by 6 bases. The germline CDR1 and CDR2 sequences are SGHTA and FQGNSA. The CDR3 DNA reads TGTGCCAGCAGCCTCAGGACTAGCGCGGCCGGGGAGCTGTTTTTT. Translation: CASSLRTSAAGELFF.

The chain employs TRBV5-4 and TRBJ2-7; perhaps TRBD2 as D (6 bases). Germline V lookup: CDR1 SGHNT, CDR2 YYREEE (reference sequence). The length of the CDR3 is 12 residues. With 9 bases removed from V and 1 base from J, the gap between germline ends came to 11 bases. CDR3: CATQRGSYEQYV. The CDR3, as DNA: TGTGCCACCCAACGGGGGTCCTACGAGCAGTACGTC.

The chain employs TRBV29-1 and TRBJ2-6; D is uncertain. Germline assignment: CDR1 SQVTM and CDR2 ANQGSEA. Trimming shortened V by 6 bases and J by 2 bases, and 11 bases separated the two germline ends. This CDR3 is built from 14 residues. Here the CDR3 DNA reads TGCAGCGTCCATCTGGGCACTGGGGCCAACGTCCTGACTTTC. This translates into CSVHLGTGANVLTF.

The CDR3 coding sequence is TGTGCCAGCAGTTATCCGGTGGAGACCCAGTACTTC. Translation gives CASSYPVETQYF. The J gene is TRBJ2-5, the V gene TRBV6-2 or TRBV6-3, with unresolved D. V lost 3 bases and J 5 bases, leaving 7 bases between the germline ends. CDR1 is MNHEY, CDR2 SVGEGT, per germline. The CDR3 is 12 amino acids.

Regarding this clone: A read error may account for a junction end that differs from germline. This chain connects TRBV6-2 or TRBV6-3 to TRBJ2-3; D might be TRBD2 (5 bases). Germline loops: CDR1 MNHEY, CDR2 SVGEGT. This CDR3 has 16 amino acids. CDR3 coding DNA: TGTGCCAGCAGTTACGAGCGCGCTAGCCTCACATATACGCAGTATTTT. Translation gives CASSYERASLTYTQYF.

The rearrangement joins TRBV5-1 to TRBJ2-5, with D perhaps matching TRBD2 (9 bases). V was pared by 2 bases and J by 1 base, with 30 bases between. This CDR3 comprises 21 residues. Germline CDR1 reads SGHRS; CDR2 reads YFSETQ. CDR3 sequence reads: CASSLHPQGAQAGGPQETQYF. In DNA form, the CDR3 reads TGCGCCAGCAGCTTACACCCTCAGGGGGCCCAAGCGGGAGGACCCCAAGAGACCCAGTACTTC.

The chain employs TRBV25-1 and TRBJ1-2, with a tentative D call TRBD1 (6 bases). This CDR3 is 15 amino acids long. The germline V and J ends were trimmed by 8 bases and 1 base, with 17 bases remaining between them. CDR1 is MGHDK, CDR2 SYGVNS, per germline. CDR3 sequence: CASGGRGFGNYGYTF. In nucleotides, the CDR3 is TGTGCCAGCGGGGGGAGGGGGTTTGGTAACTATGGCTACACCTTC.

The chain couples TRBV4-3 to TRBJ1-2, with a possible D match to TRBD1 (5 bases). The CDR3 covers 14 residues. CDR1 and CDR2 from the germline V gene are LGHNA and YSLEER. The V end lost 2 bases, the J end lost 4 bases, and 11 bases lay between the germline ends. The DNA for the CDR3 is TGCGCCAGCAGCCAATCCGAGACAGCCTATGGCTACACCTTC. As protein: CASSQSETAYGYTF.

The chain links TRBV14 to TRBJ2-3; TRBD2 aligns across 11 bases. CDR3 length: 19 amino acids. The junction had 10 bases not matched to a gene; V was cut back by 2 bases and J by 0 bases. The V gene's germline CDR1 is SGHDN and CDR2 FVKESK. The CDR3 here is CASSQSSGRLGGSTDTQYF. The CDR3 DNA reads TGTGCCAGCAGCCAATCTAGCGGGAGGCTCGGAGGGAGCACAGATACGCAGTATTTT.